These 22 T cell receptor beta chains came from one sample sequenced in a study of post-analysis software for immune sequencing data. Findings of the study overall: Patients had higher frequencies than controls of roughly 5 TRBV segments, including TRBV5-6, TRBV5-1 and TRBV20-1.

The antigens these receptors bind are not known. Prepared libraries of TCR beta cDNA carried unique molecular identifiers. TCRdb reprocessed the PCR reads with MiXCR, giving one entry per CDR3 protein. The sample carries about 460,000 distinct CDR3 sequences, under 55% recorded once. Sequenced input: blood. The origin of the receptors is a girl aged 5 to 17 with multiple sclerosis.

This clonotype came up a few times. V gene TRBV19 combines with J gene TRBJ2-7, with 9 bases lining up with TRBD1. The CDR3 has 14 residues. Germline CDR1 LNHDA, CDR2 SQIVND (reference sequence). Trimming took 6 bases from V and 3 from J; bases not matched to a gene: 6. The CDR3 DNA sequence: TGTGCCAGTAGGCAGGACAGGGGCGACTACGAGCAGTACTTC. Protein product: CASRQDRGDYEQYF. The full variable domain, its missing parts supplied by reference TRBV19 and TRBJ2-7, is DGGITQSPKYLFRKEGQNVTLSCEQNLNHDAMYWYRQDPGQGLRLIYYSQIVNDFQKGDIAEGYSVSREKKESFPLTVTSAQKNPTAFYLCASRQDRGDYEQYFGPGTRLTVT.

Only a few counts were recorded for this clonotype. The chain carries TRBV6-5 and TRBJ2-7, with TRBD1 as a possible D gene (5 bases). This CDR3 is built from 15 residues. Germline loops: CDR1 MNHEY, CDR2 SVGAGI. Deletions cut 0 bases from V and 5 bases from J, with 14 bases between. The CDR3 DNA is TGTGCCAGCAGTTACTCGAAAGGGGTATTCAACGAGCAGTACTTC. Protein product: CASSYSKGVFNEQYF.

The chain recombines TRBV27 with TRBJ1-5, with D hard to call. Germline V gene data show CDR1 as MNHEY and CDR2 as SMNVEV (reference sequence). V shed 3 bases and J shed 4 bases, with 10 bases lying between them. The CDR3 contains 14 residues. This CDR3 is CASSLGRTNQPQHF. CDR3 bases: TGTGCCAGCAGTTTGGGCAGAACTAATCAGCCCCAGCATTTT.

This clonotype appeared a few times. The rearrangement uses TRBV21-1 and TRBJ2-2; the table's TRBD1 call for D was not verified on the DNA. TRBV21-1 is a known pseudogene. This CDR3 is 13 amino acids long. CDR3 sequence: CASSNSGAGELFF. CDR3 bases: TGTGCCAGCAGCAATTCCGGGGCCGGGGAGCTGTTTTTT.

CDR3 bases: TGCAGCGTCGGGACTTACGGCGAGCAGTACTTC. It is translated as CSVGTYGEQYF. This chain uses TRBV29-1 with TRBJ2-7; D might be TRBD2 (6 bases). Germline lookup yields CDR1 SQVTM and CDR2 ANQGSEA. V was trimmed by 6 bases and J by 6 bases, leaving 12 bases between them. There are 11 residues in the CDR3.

This clonotype was seen more than once but under ten times. The chain is built from TRBV5-6 and TRBJ1-4, with D possibly matching TRBD1 (5 bases). The V gene's germline CDR1 is SGHDT and CDR2 YYEEEE. V lost 0 bases and J 6 bases, leaving 6 bases between the germline ends. This CDR3 region has 13 residues. The CDR3 protein is CASSLVGDEKLFF. In DNA form, the CDR3 reads TGTGCCAGCAGCTTGGTAGGGGATGAAAAACTGTTTTTT.

The chain joins TRBV20-1 to TRBJ2-1, with 9 bases fitting TRBD2. Per germline, CDR1 DFQATT and CDR2 SNEGSKA (reference sequence). This CDR3 comprises 13 residues. Germline trimming cut 5 bases from V and 6 bases from J; bases unmatched to any gene: 5. CDR3 loop: CSAGTSYANEQFF. The CDR3 DNA follows: TGCAGTGCTGGGACTAGCTACGCCAATGAGCAGTTCTTC.

V is TRBV4-1 and J is TRBJ2-1; TRBD1 might be the D (5 bases). The CDR3 has 16 amino acids. V was pared by 3 bases and J by 4 bases, with 16 bases between. Germline CDR1 reads MGHRA; CDR2 reads YSYEKL. DNA of the CDR3: TGCGCCAGCAGCCAGGGAAGTGGAAGGGGATACAATGAGCAGTTCTTC. Protein product: CASSQGSGRGYNEQFF.

This clonotype showed up just a few times. The chain carries TRBV20-1 and TRBJ2-7, with TRBD1 matching 8 bases. Looked up from germline, CDR1 is DFQATT and CDR2 is SNEGSKA (reference sequence). The CDR3 contains 13 residues. Germline trimming cut 6 bases from V and 0 bases from J; bases unmatched to any gene: 4. The CDR3 sequence is CSAEDRDSYEQYF. CDR3 nucleotides: TGCAGTGCAGAGGACAGGGACTCCTACGAGCAGTACTTC.

This clonotype was found a few times. The gene calls are TRBV29-1 and TRBJ2-5; no definite D call. V gave up 3 bases and J gave up 2 bases, with 13 bases separating them. This CDR3 has 14 amino acids. Germline V gene data show CDR1 as SQVTM and CDR2 as ANQGSEA. The CDR3 DNA sequence: TGCAGCGTTGAGTTCGCGGCAATTCAAGAGACCCAGTACTTC. Translation: CSVEFAAIQETQYF.

This clonotype has more than one count but fewer than ten. The chain uses TRBV4-3 and TRBJ2-3; D might be TRBD1 (7 bases). The CDR3 length is 15 residues. Germline lookup yields CDR1 LGHNA and CDR2 YSLEER. The V gene lost 0 bases and the J gene lost 4 bases, with 11 bases spanning the gap. As DNA, the CDR3 is TGCGCCAGCAGCCAAGACCGGGGGACAGCAGATACGCAGTATTTT. This sequence encodes CASSQDRGTADTQYF.

The rearrangement joins TRBV11-2 to TRBJ2-1; 8 bases fit TRBD2. The CDR3 extends over 17 amino acids. Trimming removed 0 bases from V and 4 bases from J; junction bases left unmatched: 8. Germline V lookup: CDR1 SGHAT, CDR2 FQNNGV. CDR3 protein: CASSLDFFSGRYNEQFF. The CDR3 DNA sequence: TGTGCCAGCAGCTTAGATTTCTTCAGCGGGAGATACAATGAGCAGTTCTTC.

The chain uses TRBV29-1 and TRBJ2-5, with TRBD1 identical over 9 bases. CDR1 is SQVTM, CDR2 ANQGSEA, per germline. This CDR3 contains 16 residues. V shed 3 bases, J shed 0 bases, and the junction held 8 bases outside the gene matches. The CDR3: CSVEGDRETNQETQYF. The DNA for the CDR3 is TGCAGCGTTGAGGGGGACAGGGAAACCAACCAAGAGACCCAGTACTTC.

The rearrangement uses TRBV10-3 and TRBJ2-7; unclear D gene. The end of the DNA fits TRBJ2-5 better, so the J call may be wrong. Looked up from germline, CDR1 is ENHRY and CDR2 is SYGVKD. The CDR3 extends over 12 amino acids. CDR3 region: CAISPDQETQYF. CDR3 DNA: TGTGCCATCTCCCCAGACCAAGAGACCCAGTACTTC.

The CDR3 nucleotides are TGCAGTGGCAACAGGCGTGTGGGGGATCAGCCCCAGCATTTT. Translation gives CSGNRRVGDQPQHF. The chain employs TRBV20-1 and TRBJ1-5; a possible D gene is TRBD1 (5 bases). The germline V and J ends were trimmed by 7 bases and 5 bases, with 18 bases remaining between them. This CDR3 has 14 residues. In germline, CDR1 is DFQATT, CDR2 SNEGSKA (reference sequence).

V gene TRBV5-6 combines with J gene TRBJ2-1; D remains unclear. CDR3 length: 14 residues. The V gene's germline CDR1 is SGHDT and CDR2 YYEEEE. The V gene lost 3 bases and the J gene lost 2 bases, with 9 bases spanning the gap. CDR3 sequence: CASSSPDPYNEQFF. The CDR3 nucleotides read TGTGCCAGCAGCTCACCGGACCCCTACAATGAGCAGTTCTTC.

This clonotype has more than one count but fewer than ten. This rearrangement joins TRBV4-1 to TRBJ2-1; D gene uncertain. V was trimmed by 3 bases and J by 8 bases, leaving 8 bases between them. CDR1 MGHRA and CDR2 YSYEKL come from the germline V gene. The CDR3 extends over 12 amino acids. CDR3 DNA sequence: TGCGCCAGCAGCCACCTCTCGGATGAGCAGTTCTTC. This encodes CASSHLSDEQFF.

The chain joins TRBV6-2 or TRBV6-3 to TRBJ1-1; D is perhaps TRBD1 (6 bases). Germline assignment: CDR1 MNHEY and CDR2 SVGEGT. Deletions cut 2 bases from V and 9 bases from J, with 22 bases between. CDR3 length equals 16 residues. CDR3 sequence: CASSYIRGRWAGQAFF. DNA of the CDR3: TGTGCCAGCAGTTACATCCGGGGGCGTTGGGCAGGCCAAGCTTTCTTT.

This clonotype was counted at least ten times. This chain joins TRBV20-1 and TRBJ2-7; 10 bases match TRBD2. The V gene end was trimmed by 6 bases and the J gene end by 2 bases; junction bases not matched to a gene: 4. Germline loops: CDR1 DFQATT, CDR2 SNEGSKA (reference sequence). This CDR3 is built from 13 residues. This CDR3 reads CSAQGLATYEQYF. CDR3 sequence (DNA): TGCAGTGCCCAGGGACTAGCGACCTACGAGCAGTACTTC.

V usage is TRBV5-1 and J usage is TRBJ2-1; 9 bases match TRBD1. The CDR3 loop spans 14 amino acids. Germline V gene lookup returns CDR1 SGHRS and CDR2 YFSETQ. The junction had 3 bases not matched to a gene; V was cut back by 3 bases and J by 5 bases. CDR3 loop: CASSSGTGNNEQFF. The DNA for the CDR3 is TGCGCCAGCAGCTCCGGGACAGGGAACAATGAGCAGTTCTTC.

With respect to this clonotype: Germline and junction disagree at one end, which may indicate a read error. The gene calls are TRBV7-9 and TRBJ2-1; TRBD2 matches at 8 bases. This CDR3 has 17 amino acids. The germline V gene encodes CDR1 SEHNR and CDR2 FQNEAQ (reference sequence). DNA of the CDR3: TGTACCAGCAGCTTAGAAAGCGGGAGTCCGAGCTACAATGAGCAGTTCTTC. As protein: CTSSLESGSPSYNEQFF.

This clonotype showed up just a few times. Germline is not matched at one junction end, which may reflect a read error. The rearrangement links TRBV20-1 to TRBJ2-1; no definite D call. CDR1 is DFQATT, CDR2 SNEGSKA, per germline (reference sequence). The CDR3 length is 12 residues. The CDR3 DNA reads TGCAGTGCCAGAGATTTGCTAAATGAGCAGTTCTTC. Encoded protein: CSARDLLNEQFF.